Reported below is one TCR beta chain. These data are taken from a study of blood T cell repertoires in COVID-19. Study in general: Donors in the United States, Italy and Spain gave samples during acute or convalescent COVID-19.

This CDR3 comprises 14 residues. Germline loops: CDR1 LGHDT, CDR2 YNNKEL (reference sequence). Trimming shortened V by 6 bases and J by 8 bases, and 19 bases separated the two germline ends. Assay used: immunoSEQ multiplex PCR; TCRdb lists only in-frame clones, some missing. The profile shows roughly 250,000 clones, about four fifths of them singletons. The sequence was collected from a man aged 50 to 60 with active or convalescent COVID-19. This chain links TRBV3-1 (or the pseudogene TRBV3-2) with TRBJ1-2, with D tentatively TRBD1 (6 bases). Sequences were obtained from peripheral blood. CDR3 DNA: TGTGCCAGCAGTCCCAACAGGGCCTTTGGGGGCTACACCTTC. The encoded protein is CASSPNRAFGGYTF.